One sample yielded the 22 T cell receptor beta chains listed below, sequenced in a study of blood T cell repertoires in COVID-19. TCRdb's copy holds only in-frame clones and misses some; the assay was immunoSEQ multiplex PCR. In the table there are 95,000 to 100,000 clones, about 86% of which are singletons. Sequences were obtained from peripheral blood. The receptors originated from a man older than 75 with acute or convalescent COVID-19.

CDR3 DNA sequence: TGCGCCAGCAGCTGGCAGGGGGGAACAGATACGCAGTATTTT. Its translation is CASSWQGGTDTQYF. The chain joins TRBV5-1 to TRBJ2-3, with a weak D call TRBD1 (7 bases). The CDR3 spans 14 residues. Trimming took off 3 bases at V and 3 bases at J, with 11 bases between the two ends. Per the germline V gene, CDR1 is SGHRS and CDR2 is YFSETQ.

The chain has TRBV19 and TRBJ1-6, with D hard to call. The CDR3 length is 15 residues. The V gene's germline CDR1 is LNHDA and CDR2 SQIVND (reference sequence). The ends were cut back, 3 bases at V and 0 bases at J, with 6 bases in the middle. CDR3 protein: CASSIAGSYNSPLHF. The CDR3 DNA sequence: TGTGCCAGTAGTATCGCAGGCTCCTATAATTCACCCCTCCACTTT.

This clone was seen just once. V gene TRBV6-5 combines with J gene TRBJ2-2, with TRBD2 matching 8 bases. The CDR3 totals 14 residues. V lost 6 bases, J lost 1 base, and 1 base stayed unmatched. Germline CDR1 reads MNHEY; CDR2 reads SVGAGI. CDR3 sequence (DNA): TGTGCCAGCAGGGGACTAGAGAACACCGGGGAGCTGTTTTTT. Amino acid sequence: CASRGLENTGELFF.

The J gene is TRBJ1-1, the V gene TRBV29-1; D not resolved. Trimming took 5 bases from V and 4 from J, leaving 14 bases between them. CDR1 and CDR2 (germline): SQVTM, ANQGSEA. The CDR3 consists of 13 residues. The CDR3 spells CSVSGFGGTEAFF. Here the CDR3 DNA reads TGCAGCGTTTCCGGGTTCGGAGGCACTGAAGCTTTCTTT.

The rearrangement links TRBV5-4 to TRBJ2-4, with 10 bases aligning to TRBD1. Unmatched junction bases numbered 3, after V lost 3 bases and J lost 0 bases. This CDR3 has 16 residues. The germline V gene has CDR1 SGHNT and CDR2 YYREEE (reference sequence). CDR3 sequence reads: CASSSRTGGAKNIQYF. CDR3 in DNA: TGTGCCAGCAGCTCCCGGACAGGGGGAGCCAAAAACATTCAGTACTTC. Together with reference TRBV5-4 and TRBJ2-4, the CDR3 gives the full variable domain: ETGVTQSPTHLIKTRGQQVTLRCSSQSGHNTVSWYQQALGQGPQFIFQYYREEENGRGNFPPRFSGLQFPNYSSELNVNALELDDSALYLCASSSRTGGAKNIQYFGAGTRLSVL.

This clone was seen just once. The CDR3 sequence: CASSVPGLTYNEQFF. The CDR3 region has the DNA TGTGCCAGTAGTGTCCCGGGACTGACGTACAATGAGCAGTTCTTC. The chain has TRBV19 and TRBJ2-1, with D perhaps TRBD2 (6 bases). V was clipped by 5 bases and J by 4 bases, with 15 bases between them. This CDR3 has 15 amino acids. CDR1 and CDR2 from the germline V gene are LNHDA and SQIVND (reference sequence).

The chain carries TRBV7-2 and TRBJ2-7; no definite D call. This CDR3 is built from 13 residues. Deletions cut 7 bases from V and 3 bases from J, with 13 bases between. CDR1 is SGHTA, CDR2 FQGNSA, per germline. CDR3 bases: TGTGCCAGCACCAAGGCCCCGGGCTACGAGCAGTACTTC. This codes for CASTKAPGYEQYF.

To note about this clone: A junction end diverges from the germline sequence, so it may reflect a read error. This chain connects TRBV6-5 to TRBJ2-2, with 11 bases identical to TRBD1. The CDR3 sequence is 16 residues long. Germline V lookup: CDR1 MNHEY, CDR2 SVGAGI. CDR3 in amino acids: CASSSWDRGNAGELFF. In DNA, the CDR3 is TGTGCCAGCAGTTCGTGGGACAGGGGGAACGCCGGGGAGCTGTTTTTT.

Only a few counts were recorded for this clone. The chain employs TRBV5-7 and TRBJ1-3; D not certain. TRBV5-7 is an ORF, and what it does is uncertain. CDR3 length equals 17 residues. Between the trimmed V and J ends, which lost 4 bases and 0 bases, there was a span of 17 bases. The CDR3: CASSPPIELFSGNTIYF. The CDR3 DNA is TGTGCCAGCAGCCCTCCTATAGAGCTATTCTCTGGAAACACCATATATTTT.

The chain couples TRBV15 to TRBJ2-1, with a possible D match to TRBD2 (5 bases). Germline-derived CDR1 and CDR2 are LNHNV and YYDKDF (reference sequence). There are 16 residues in the CDR3. Trimming took off 0 bases at V and 3 bases at J, with 12 bases between the two ends. CDR3 region: CATSRDRAADYNEQFF. As DNA, the CDR3 is TGTGCCACCAGCAGAGATCGAGCGGCGGACTACAATGAGCAGTTCTTC.

The genes are TRBV10-3 and TRBJ2-2; 10 nucleotides match TRBD1. The length of the CDR3 is 15 residues. The trim removed 6 bases at V and 3 bases at J, leaving 4 bases unmatched. Germline V gives CDR1 ENHRY, CDR2 SYGVKD. The CDR3 is CAIRGTGEDTGELFF. The CDR3 bases are TGTGCCATCAGGGGGACAGGGGAGGACACCGGGGAGCTGTTTTTT.

The chain is built from TRBV14 and TRBJ2-2; D is possibly TRBD2 (5 bases). The CDR3 consists of 13 residues. CDR1 is SGHDN and CDR2 is FVKESK in the germline V gene. Trimming cost V 1 base and J 7 bases, with 7 bases left between them. The CDR3 loop is CASSQVTSGELFF. The CDR3 DNA is TGTGCCAGCAGCCAAGTCACTAGCGGGGAGCTGTTTTTT.

This rearrangement joins TRBV7-2 to TRBJ2-7, with a weak D call TRBD2 (6 bases). The germline V gene encodes CDR1 SGHTA and CDR2 FQGNSA. Trimming removed 2 bases from V and 4 bases from J, with 9 bases in between. There are 13 residues in the CDR3. The CDR3 DNA reads as TGTGCCAGCAGCTTATCAGGGAGGTACGAGCAGTACTTC. Protein product: CASSLSGRYEQYF.

In the case of this clone: A read error may account for a junction end that differs from germline. The chain joins TRBV7-7 to TRBJ2-5, with 8 nucleotides matching TRBD2. This CDR3 has 15 amino acids. CDR1 and CDR2 from the germline V gene are SSHAT and FNYEAQ (reference sequence). This CDR3 reads CASSLGTSVQETQYF. The DNA for the CDR3 is TGTGCTAGCAGCCTCGGGACTAGTGTCCAAGAGACCCAGTACTTC.

This sequence joins TRBV6-2 or TRBV6-3 and TRBJ2-1; 14 positions match TRBD2. Germline V gives CDR1 MNHEY, CDR2 SVGEGT. CDR3 length: 20 amino acids. V lost 4 bases to trimming and J lost 1 base; unmatched junction nucleotides: 12. CDR3 coding DNA: TGTGCCAGCAGTTCACCGGGACTAGCGGGAGCGGCGGGGTCCTACAATGAGCAGTTCTTC. It specifies CASSSPGLAGAAGSYNEQFF.

The CDR3 spells CASSLGTFFTDTQYF. The CDR3 nucleotides are TGTGCCAGCAGCCTTGGGACTTTTTTCACAGATACGCAGTATTTT. The chain recombines TRBV11-2 with TRBJ2-3; perhaps TRBD2 as D (6 bases). This CDR3 is 15 amino acids long. V was clipped by 5 bases and J by 2 bases, with 14 bases between them. The V gene's germline CDR1 is SGHAT and CDR2 FQNNGV.

This chain joins TRBV19 and TRBJ2-1, with 9 bases identical to TRBD2. The CDR3 runs to 16 residues. Germline CDR1 LNHDA, CDR2 SQIVND (reference sequence). Germline trimming cut 8 bases from V and 3 bases from J; bases unmatched to any gene: 11. The CDR3 bases are TGTGCCAGTGCCGTTGAGACTAGCGGTATCTACAATGAGCAGTTCTTC. Protein: CASAVETSGIYNEQFF.

The chain joins TRBV21-1 to TRBJ1-1; the listed D gene, TRBD1, was not tested against the DNA. TRBV21-1 is a recognized pseudogene. This CDR3 has 17 amino acids. The CDR3 protein is CASSKVMRGRWYTEAFF. The CDR3 coding sequence is TGTGCCAGCAGCAAAGTCATGAGGGGGCGGTGGTACACTGAAGCTTTCTTT.

This clone was observed a few times. The gene calls are TRBV28 and TRBJ1-5; tentative D call: TRBD1 (6 bases). V shed 3 bases and J shed 6 bases, with 12 bases lying between them. Per the germline V gene, CDR1 is MDHEN and CDR2 is SYDVKM. CDR3 length equals 14 residues. CDR3 in DNA: TGTGCCAGCAGTTTTATGGGAGGGGGTCAGCCCCAGCATTTT. This translates into CASSFMGGGQPQHF.

The rearrangement links TRBV14 to TRBJ1-6, with D uncertain. The V end was cut by 0 bases, the J end by 7 bases, with 13 bases between. This CDR3 spans 16 amino acids. From germline, CDR1 is SGHDN and CDR2 FVKESK. CDR3: CASSQEPQARNSPLHF. In DNA form, the CDR3 reads TGTGCCAGCAGCCAAGAACCTCAAGCCCGAAATTCACCCCTCCACTTT. The full variable domain, in which reference TRBV14 and TRBJ1-6 provide the parts outside the CDR3, is EAGVTQFPSHSVIEKGQTVTLRCDPISGHDNLYWYRRVMGKEIKFLLHFVKESKQDESGMPNNRFLAERTGGTYSTLKVQPAELEDSGVYFCASSQEPQARNSPLHFGNGTRLTVT.

This rearrangement joins TRBV5-1 to TRBJ2-1; 8 bases agree with TRBD2. The CDR3 sequence is 16 residues long. Losses at the gene ends were 4 bases for V and 4 bases for J; bases not matched to a gene: 10. Germline values: CDR1 SGHRS, CDR2 YFSETQ. The CDR3 here is CASSPRDGGGYNEQFF. CDR3 nucleotide sequence: TGCGCCAGCAGCCCCCGTGACGGGGGGGGGTACAATGAGCAGTTCTTC.

The chain combines TRBV29-1 with TRBJ2-1; TRBD1 is a possible D gene (6 bases). The CDR3 totals 14 residues. The germline V gene encodes CDR1 SQVTM and CDR2 ANQGSEA. The V and J ends lost 6 bases and 1 base respectively, with 13 bases between them. CDR3 nucleotides: TGCAGCGTCCACGGACAGTCTTCCTACAATGAGCAGTTCTTC. Its translation: CSVHGQSSYNEQFF.